This T cell receptor (beta chain) was captured in a study of T-cell reconstitution after alpha-beta-depleted transplantation in children. Study-wide results and limits: Newly produced T cells mostly accounted for T-cell counts and diversity one year post-transplant.

A library of TCRbeta sequences, prepared with unique molecular identifiers, was generated. A single record per CDR3 protein comes from TCRdb applying MiXCR to the PCR reads. The data contain about 300,000 distinct CDR3 sequences, just over 7.5% of them seen just once; the ten biggest clones take up approximately 9%. Ten or more counts support this clonotype. Its target is not known. The germline CDR1 and CDR2 sequences are MNHEY and SVGAGI. With 2 bases removed from V and 8 bases from J, the gap between germline ends came to 10 bases. The CDR3 is 13 amino acids. The clonotype was recovered from a female patient aged 2-15 years who had a stem cell transplant for Fanconi anemia, so the T cells may come from the graft donor. The source was peripheral blood, collected 360 days after TCRalphabeta/CD19-depleted stem cell transplant. J is TRBJ2-1 and V is TRBV6-5; possibly TRBD1 or TRBD2 for D (6 bases each). CDR3 region: CASSYRGGYEQFF. CDR3 DNA sequence: TGTGCCAGCAGTTACCGAGGGGGGTATGAGCAGTTCTTC.